These 19 T cell receptor beta chains originate from one sample sequenced in a study of CD8 T cells in Susac syndrome. The RNA, about 0.45 to 1 ug, was put through reverse transcription using random hexamers. Via MiXCR, TCRdb re-called the immunoSEQ multiplex PCR reads, giving one row per CDR3 protein. The sample lists tens of thousands of distinct CDR3 sequences, approximately 95% occurring once. Input material: CD8+ T cells from PBMCs. The receptors were sampled from a human donor with Susac syndrome.

The chain employs TRBV28 and TRBJ2-7; 15 nucleotides align to TRBD2. Germline V gives CDR1 MDHEN, CDR2 SYDVKM. V was clipped by 5 bases and J by 4 bases; unmatched bases: 3. CDR3 length: 15 residues. This CDR3 is CASSPGTSGRYEQYF. The CDR3 DNA is TGTGCCAGCAGTCCCGGGACTAGCGGGAGGTACGAGCAGTACTTC.

The chain is built from TRBV5-6 and TRBJ2-5, with 7 bases matching TRBD1. Losses at the gene ends were 0 bases for V and 5 bases for J; bases not matched to a gene: 7. Germline V CDR1 and CDR2: SGHDT, YYEEEE. The CDR3 has 15 amino acids. The CDR3 loop is CASSLVQGFGETQYF. CDR3 DNA: TGTGCCAGCAGCTTGGTACAGGGGTTTGGGGAGACCCAGTACTTC.

The chain joins TRBV19 to TRBJ2-1; D call uncertain. CDR3 length equals 13 residues. Germline loops: CDR1 LNHDA, CDR2 SQIVND (reference sequence). Trimming cost V 3 bases and J 4 bases, with 7 bases left between them. The CDR3 bases are TGTGCCAGTAGTATTAGTCGGTACAATGAGCAGTTCTTC. Amino acid sequence: CASSISRYNEQFF.

The chain is built from TRBV2 and TRBJ1-2; TRBD1 matches 7 bases. The CDR3 totals 13 residues. CDR1 is SNHLY and CDR2 is FYNNEI in the germline V gene. V trimming: 5 bases; J trimming: 8 bases; junction bases outside the gene matches: 8. The CDR3 spells CASSTPTGKGYTF. The CDR3 DNA is TGTGCCAGCAGTACGCCGACAGGGAAAGGCTACACCTTC.

V and J are TRBV7-9 and TRBJ2-1; D might be TRBD2 (5 bases). This CDR3 has 15 amino acids. Germline V gives CDR1 SEHNR, CDR2 FQNEAQ (reference sequence). V was pared by 5 bases and J by 2 bases, with 13 bases between. The DNA for the CDR3 is TGTGCCAGCAGCCCTAGTGAGGGCCCCTACAATGAGCAGTTCTTC. This gives the protein CASSPSEGPYNEQFF. Supplemented by reference TRBV7-9 and TRBJ2-1, the full variable domain reads DTGVSQNPRHKITKRGQNVTFRCDPISEHNRLYWYRQTLGQGPEFLTYFQNEAQLEKSRLLSDRFSAERPKGSFSTLEIQRTEQGDSAMYLCASSPSEGPYNEQFFGPGTRLTVL.

This clonotype came up a few times. This rearrangement joins TRBV18 to TRBJ2-2, with D uncertain. CDR1 and CDR2 from the germline V gene are KGHSH and LQKENI. V gave up 5 bases and J gave up 4 bases, with 2 bases separating them. The CDR3 covers 11 residues. CDR3 nucleotides: TGTGCCAGCTCAGTCACCGGGGAGCTGTTTTTT. Residues: CASSVTGELFF.

The gene calls are TRBV11-1 and TRBJ2-1; 8 nucleotides line up with TRBD1. The CDR3 sequence is 15 residues long. The V gene end was trimmed by 1 base and the J gene end by 8 bases; junction bases not matched to a gene: 7. Germline CDR1 is SGHAT and CDR2 is FQDESV (reference sequence). This chain's CDR3 is CASSLESRGLDEQFF. The CDR3, as DNA: TGTGCCAGCAGCTTAGAAAGCAGGGGGCTCGATGAGCAGTTCTTC. Full variable domain (missing parts from reference TRBV11-1 and TRBJ2-1): EAEVAQSPRYKITEKSQAVAFWCDPISGHATLYWYRQILGQGPELLVQFQDESVVDDSQLPKDRFSAERLKGVDSTLKIQPAELGDSAMYLCASSLESRGLDEQFFGPGTRLTVL.

The chain recombines TRBV12-3 or TRBV12-4 with TRBJ1-1; no clear D gene. This CDR3 spans 13 amino acids. V was shortened by 5 bases and J by 0 bases, with 7 bases between the two germline ends. The CDR3 spells CASSTGVNTEAFF. The CDR3 DNA follows: TGTGCCAGCAGTACGGGAGTGAACACTGAAGCTTTCTTT.

This chain links TRBV23-1 with TRBJ2-7; perhaps TRBD2 as D (5 bases). TRBV23-1 is classed as an ORF, of uncertain function. The V and J ends lost 5 bases and 6 bases respectively, with 35 bases between them. There are 20 residues in the CDR3. The CDR3 DNA is TGCGCCAGCAGTTCAATTTCCGGGAACGGACGAGGACGCAGATTGTCCGAGCAGTACTTC. Translated, it gives CASSSISGNGRGRRLSEQYF.

The chain recombines TRBV18 with TRBJ2-5; a weak D match, TRBD2 (6 bases). Germline assignment: CDR1 KGHSH and CDR2 LQKENI. Deletions cut 5 bases from V and 5 bases from J, with 15 bases between. The CDR3 covers 14 residues. CDR3 in DNA: TGTGCCAGCTCAAGATGGGAGAGCGGGGAGACCCAGTACTTC. Its protein is CASSRWESGETQYF.

V usage is TRBV28 and J usage is TRBJ2-5; TRBD2 matches at 10 bases. V dropped 7 bases and J dropped 2; count of bases not matched to a gene: 10. Germline loops: CDR1 MDHEN, CDR2 SYDVKM. CDR3 length: 16 amino acids. CDR3 coding DNA: TGTGCCAGCATGCCTAGCGGGAGATTGGGTCAAGAGACCCAGTACTTC. This gives the protein CASMPSGRLGQETQYF.

The CDR3 here is CASSFPSEQYF. The CDR3 coding sequence is TGTGCCAGCAGTTTCCCTTCCGAGCAGTACTTC. The chain is built from TRBV28 and TRBJ2-7; D gene uncertain. This CDR3 spans 11 amino acids. Trimming left V 3 bases short and J 6 bases short, with 6 bases between. Germline CDR1 and CDR2: MDHEN and SYDVKM.

The chain couples TRBV7-2 to TRBJ1-4, with 7 bases aligning to TRBD1. V lost 5 bases, J lost 8 bases, and 14 bases stayed unmatched. The germline CDR1 and CDR2 sequences are SGHTA and FQGNSA. The CDR3 spans 16 residues. The DNA for the CDR3 is TGTGCCAGCAGCCCATCGCCAACAGGGGTGAGCGAAAAACTGTTTTTT. Translation gives CASSPSPTGVSEKLFF.

The chain carries TRBV9 and TRBJ1-1; D is unclear. The CDR3 sequence is 13 residues long. The germline V and J ends were trimmed by 3 bases and 7 bases, with 13 bases remaining between them. Per germline, CDR1 SGDLS and CDR2 YYNGEE. In DNA, the CDR3 is TGTGCCAGCAGCGGAATTATAAGTGGTGAAGCTTTCTTT. Protein sequence: CASSGIISGEAFF.

The V gene is TRBV6-2 or TRBV6-3, the J gene TRBJ2-3; D perhaps matches TRBD2 (6 bases). The V end lost 1 base, the J end lost 2 bases, and 10 bases lay between the germline ends. The CDR3 is 15 amino acids. Germline V lookup: CDR1 MNHEY, CDR2 SVGEGT. CDR3 DNA: TGTGCCAGCAGTTACTTTGCTAGCGACACAGATACGCAGTATTTT. Amino acid sequence: CASSYFASDTDTQYF.

This chain links TRBV24-1 with TRBJ2-1; TRBD2 matches 11 bases. V dropped 5 bases and J dropped 1; count of bases not matched to a gene: 6. CDR3 length equals 17 residues. Germline CDR1 reads KGHDR; CDR2 reads SFDVKD. CDR3 sequence: CATSGEIAGGSYNEQFF. The CDR3 DNA sequence: TGTGCCACCAGTGGGGAAATAGCGGGAGGGTCCTACAATGAGCAGTTCTTC.

V usage is TRBV29-1 and J usage is TRBJ2-5; 9 nucleotides align to TRBD2. The CDR3 consists of 16 residues. The V segment lost 0 bases and the J segment 2 bases; nucleotides outside the gene matches: 7. CDR1 is SQVTM, CDR2 ANQGSEA, per germline. The CDR3 region has the DNA TGCAGCGTTGAAGATTTAGGGCTAGCGGGACAAGAGACCCAGTACTTC. This encodes CSVEDLGLAGQETQYF.

The rearrangement links TRBV14 to TRBJ2-7, with unresolved D. Germline CDR1 SGHDN, CDR2 FVKESK. The V end lost 1 base, the J end lost 7 bases, and 11 bases lay between the germline ends. The CDR3 length is 13 residues. CDR3 nucleotides: TGTGCCAGCAGCCAAGTGGTGGCAGAGGAGCAGTACTTC. Protein product: CASSQVVAEEQYF.

This chain links TRBV14 with TRBJ2-5, with unresolved D. CDR1 and CDR2 from the germline V gene are SGHDN and FVKESK. The CDR3 has 14 residues. The germline V and J ends were trimmed by 1 base and 5 bases, with 11 bases remaining between them. CDR3 nucleotides: TGTGCCAGCAGCCAAGGTGATAGCCGGGAGACCCAGTACTTC. The encoded protein is CASSQGDSRETQYF. Using reference TRBV14 and TRBJ2-5 for the parts outside the CDR3, the full variable domain is EAGVTQFPSHSVIEKGQTVTLRCDPISGHDNLYWYRRVMGKEIKFLLHFVKESKQDESGMPNNRFLAERTGGTYSTLKVQPAELEDSGVYFCASSQGDSRETQYFGPGTRLLVL.